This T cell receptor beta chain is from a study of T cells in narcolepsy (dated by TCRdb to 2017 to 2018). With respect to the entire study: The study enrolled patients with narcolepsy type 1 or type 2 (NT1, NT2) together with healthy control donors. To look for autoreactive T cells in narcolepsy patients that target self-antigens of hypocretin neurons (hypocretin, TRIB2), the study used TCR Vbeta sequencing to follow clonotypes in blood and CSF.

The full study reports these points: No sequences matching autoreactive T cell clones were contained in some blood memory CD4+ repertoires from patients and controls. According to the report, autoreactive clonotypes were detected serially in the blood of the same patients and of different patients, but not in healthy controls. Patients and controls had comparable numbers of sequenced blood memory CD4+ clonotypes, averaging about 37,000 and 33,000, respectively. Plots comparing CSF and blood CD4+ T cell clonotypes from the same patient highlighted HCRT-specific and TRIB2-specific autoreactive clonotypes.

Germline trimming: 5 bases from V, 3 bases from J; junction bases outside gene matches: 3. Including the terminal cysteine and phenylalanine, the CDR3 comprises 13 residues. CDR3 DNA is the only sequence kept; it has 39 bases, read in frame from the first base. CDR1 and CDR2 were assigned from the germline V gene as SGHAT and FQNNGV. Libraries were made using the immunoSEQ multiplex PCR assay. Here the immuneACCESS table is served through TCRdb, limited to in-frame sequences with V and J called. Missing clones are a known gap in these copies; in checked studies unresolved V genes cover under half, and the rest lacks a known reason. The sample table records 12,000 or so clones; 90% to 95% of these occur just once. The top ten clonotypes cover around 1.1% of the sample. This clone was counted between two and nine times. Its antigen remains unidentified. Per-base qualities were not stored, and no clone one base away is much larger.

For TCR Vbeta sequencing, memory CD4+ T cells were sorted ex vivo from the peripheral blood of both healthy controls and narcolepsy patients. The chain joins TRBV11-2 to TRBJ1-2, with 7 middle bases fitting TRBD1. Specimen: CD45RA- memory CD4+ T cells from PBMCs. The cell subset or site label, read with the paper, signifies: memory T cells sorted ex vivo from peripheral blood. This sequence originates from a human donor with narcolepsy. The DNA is TGTGCCAGCAGCCCCGGACAGGACTATGGCTACACCTTC. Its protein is CASSPGQDYGYTF.